This T cell receptor (beta chain) was recorded in a study of brain T cells in children with intractable seizures. Study conclusions and caveats: Patients' HCMV serostatus was unknown; virus specificity rests on CDR3 similarity alone. Pre- and post-surgery blood differed in depth, so pre-surgery absences may be undersampling.

Generated by immunoSEQ multiplex PCR, the TCRdb table keeps only in-frame clones and is missing some. Of 50,000 to 80,000 clones in the sample, roughly 95% were seen once. Concerning this clone itself: Its antigen is not known.

V shed 2 bases and J 0 bases; nucleotides not matched to a gene: 10. Per germline, CDR1 MGHRA and CDR2 YSYEKL. The CDR3 has 20 amino acids. Surgery cases with the highest brain T cell transcript signatures were chosen for sequencing. Patients received at least one anti-epileptic drug before surgery. The chain has TRBV4-1 and TRBJ2-1; 13 bases agree with TRBD2. This specimen was peripheral blood, taken at surgery. The source is a boy younger than two with focal cortical dysplasia and intractable seizures. The CDR3 nucleotides read TGCGCCAGCAGCCAACCGGGACTAGCGGGGCGAAACCGCTCCTACAATGAGCAGTTCTTC. Translated, it gives CASSQPGLAGRNRSYNEQFF.